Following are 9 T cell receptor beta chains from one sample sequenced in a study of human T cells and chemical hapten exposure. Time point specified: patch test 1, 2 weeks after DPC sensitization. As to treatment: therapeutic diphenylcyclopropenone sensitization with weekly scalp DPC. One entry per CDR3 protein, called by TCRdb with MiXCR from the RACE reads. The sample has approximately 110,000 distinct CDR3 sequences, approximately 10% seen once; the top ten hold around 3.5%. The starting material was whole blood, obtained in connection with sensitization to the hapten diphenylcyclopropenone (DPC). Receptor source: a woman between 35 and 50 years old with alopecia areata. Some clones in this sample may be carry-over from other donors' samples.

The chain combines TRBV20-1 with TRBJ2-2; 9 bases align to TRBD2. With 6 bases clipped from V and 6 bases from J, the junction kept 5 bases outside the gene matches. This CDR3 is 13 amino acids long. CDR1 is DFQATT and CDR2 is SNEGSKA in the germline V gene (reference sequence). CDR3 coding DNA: TGCAGTGCCGGCGGGAGGGTAGCCGGGGAGCTGTTTTTT. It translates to CSAGGRVAGELFF.

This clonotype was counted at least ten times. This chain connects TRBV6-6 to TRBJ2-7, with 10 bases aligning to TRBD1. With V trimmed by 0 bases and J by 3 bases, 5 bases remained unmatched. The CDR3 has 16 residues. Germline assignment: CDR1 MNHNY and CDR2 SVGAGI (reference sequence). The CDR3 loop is CASSYSRTGGRYEQYF. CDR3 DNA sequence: TGTGCCAGCAGTTACTCGAGGACAGGGGGACGCTACGAGCAGTACTTC.

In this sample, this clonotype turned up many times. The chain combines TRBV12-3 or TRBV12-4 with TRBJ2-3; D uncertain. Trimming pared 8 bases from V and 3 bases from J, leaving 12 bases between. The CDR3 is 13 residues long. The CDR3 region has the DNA TGTGCCAGCTGCGTGGACGGTACAGATACGCAGTATTTT. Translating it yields CASCVDGTDTQYF.

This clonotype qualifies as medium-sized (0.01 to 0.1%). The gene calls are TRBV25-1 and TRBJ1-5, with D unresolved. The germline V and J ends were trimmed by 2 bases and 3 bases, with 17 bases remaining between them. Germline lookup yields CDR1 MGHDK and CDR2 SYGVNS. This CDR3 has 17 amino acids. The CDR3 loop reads CASSEGPSGPINQPQHF. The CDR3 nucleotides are TGTGCCAGCAGTGAAGGCCCCTCAGGACCGATCAATCAGCCCCAGCATTTT.

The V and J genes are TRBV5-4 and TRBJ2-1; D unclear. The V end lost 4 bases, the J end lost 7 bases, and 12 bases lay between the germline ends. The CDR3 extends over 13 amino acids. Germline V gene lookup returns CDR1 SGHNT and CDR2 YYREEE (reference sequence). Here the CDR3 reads CASSLVQRNEQFF. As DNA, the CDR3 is TGTGCCAGCAGCCTTGTGCAACGTAATGAGCAGTTCTTC.

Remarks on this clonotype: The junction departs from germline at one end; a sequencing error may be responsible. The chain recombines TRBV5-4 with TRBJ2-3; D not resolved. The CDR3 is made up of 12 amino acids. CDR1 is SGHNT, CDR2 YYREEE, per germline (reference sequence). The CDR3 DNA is TGTGTCAGCAGCTTGTCAACAGATACGCAGTATTTT. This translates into CVSSLSTDTQYF.

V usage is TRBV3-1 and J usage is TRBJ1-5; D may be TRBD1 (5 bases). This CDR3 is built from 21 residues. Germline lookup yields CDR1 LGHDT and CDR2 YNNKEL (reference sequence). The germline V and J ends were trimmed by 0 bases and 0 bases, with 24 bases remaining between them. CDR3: CASSQETPQGATIYSNQPQHF. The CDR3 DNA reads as TGTGCCAGCAGCCAAGAGACCCCCCAGGGCGCCACAATTTATAGCAATCAGCCCCAGCATTTT.

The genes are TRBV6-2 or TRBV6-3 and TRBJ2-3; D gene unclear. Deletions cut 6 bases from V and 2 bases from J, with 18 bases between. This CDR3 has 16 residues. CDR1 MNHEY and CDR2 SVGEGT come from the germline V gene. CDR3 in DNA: TGTGCCAGCAGATACCGGAAAGTGGGGAACACAGATACGCAGTATTTT. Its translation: CASRYRKVGNTDTQYF.

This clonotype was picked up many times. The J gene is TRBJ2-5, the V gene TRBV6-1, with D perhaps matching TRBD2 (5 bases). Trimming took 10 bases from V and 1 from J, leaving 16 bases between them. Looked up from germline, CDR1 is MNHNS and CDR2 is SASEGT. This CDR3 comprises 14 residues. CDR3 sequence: CATTRTPLQETQYF. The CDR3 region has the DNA TGTGCCACCACAAGGACTCCTCTCCAAGAGACCCAGTACTTC.